This entry lists 28 T cell receptor beta chains sequenced from one sample in a study of blood T cell repertoires in COVID-19. Only in-frame clones appear in the TCRdb table, and some are missing; sequencing was by immunoSEQ multiplex PCR. This sample yields a few hundred thousand clones, of which 82% are seen a single time; roughly 3.5% belongs to the top ten. Input material: PBMCs or T cells enriched from blood (not recorded which). These receptors were collected from a woman aged 60-75 years who had recovered from COVID-19.

The V and J genes are TRBV10-3 and TRBJ1-2; D is unclear. Trimming shortened V by 1 base and J by 1 base, and 4 bases separated the two germline ends. This CDR3 spans 13 amino acids. Germline V gene data show CDR1 as ENHRY and CDR2 as SYGVKD. CDR3 nucleotide sequence: TGTGCCATCAGTGAGTTATATAACTATGGCTACACCTTC. It is translated as CAISELYNYGYTF.

The chain carries TRBV13 and TRBJ1-2, with D possibly matching TRBD1 (5 bases). V lost 5 bases to trimming and J lost 10 bases, with 11 bases between them. Germline assignment: CDR1 PRHDT and CDR2 FYEKMQ (reference sequence). CDR3 size: 11 residues. The CDR3 region has the DNA TGTGCCAGCAGCCCAGGGTTTCTCTACACCTTC. Translated, it gives CASSPGFLYTF.

The V gene is TRBV6-1, the J gene TRBJ1-4; D may be TRBD1 (5 bases). The CDR3 covers 17 residues. Germline CDR1 is MNHNS and CDR2 is SASEGT. V dropped 2 bases and J dropped 4 bases, with 17 bases sitting between them. CDR3 sequence reads: CASSENLGGGNNEKLFF. In DNA, the CDR3 is TGTGCCAGCAGTGAAAACCTGGGGGGAGGGAATAATGAAAAACTGTTTTTT.

The V and J genes are TRBV12-3 or TRBV12-4 and TRBJ2-7; D perhaps matches TRBD1 (5 bases). CDR3 size: 12 residues. Trimming took off 6 bases at V and 5 bases at J, with 11 bases between the two ends. The CDR3 nucleotides read TGTGCCAGCAGCTCCTCCAGGGACGAGCAGTACTTC. Amino acid sequence: CASSSSRDEQYF.

The rearrangement links TRBV11-2 to TRBJ2-4; TRBD2 might be the D (5 bases). The CDR3 runs 14 residues. Trimming pared 0 bases from V and 11 bases from J, leaving 14 bases between. The germline V gene has CDR1 SGHAT and CDR2 FQNNGV. As DNA, the CDR3 is TGTGCCAGCAGCTTAGATCGGCTAGCCGCGGTTCAGTACTTC. This gives the protein CASSLDRLAAVQYF.

The chain is built from TRBV12-5 and TRBJ1-6, with D possibly being TRBD1 (5 bases). Per germline, CDR1 LGHNT and CDR2 FRNRAP. This CDR3 contains 18 residues. The V end lost 2 bases, the J end lost 1 base, and 15 bases lay between the germline ends. The CDR3 loop is CASGLSQGVRSYNSPLHF. CDR3 sequence (DNA): TGTGCTAGTGGTTTGAGCCAGGGCGTACGGTCCTATAATTCACCCCTCCACTTT.

The chain joins TRBV19 to TRBJ1-5; 7 bases fit TRBD1. V lost 3 bases, J lost 4 bases, and 6 bases stayed unmatched. The V gene's germline CDR1 is LNHDA and CDR2 SQIVND (reference sequence). The CDR3 length is 15 residues. The CDR3 protein is CASSISQGGNQPQHF. The CDR3 coding sequence is TGTGCCAGTAGTATCTCTCAGGGGGGAAATCAGCCCCAGCATTTT.

For the CDR3, the DNA is TGTGCCAGTAGTATAGGACACAAACCTGAAGCTTTCTTT. It encodes CASSIGHKPEAFF. The gene calls are TRBV19 and TRBJ1-1; D call uncertain. In germline, CDR1 is LNHDA, CDR2 SQIVND (reference sequence). The CDR3 is made up of 13 amino acids. The ends were cut back, 1 base at V and 6 bases at J, with 9 bases in the middle.

In its sample, this clone was seen once. The V call is TRBV6-6, the J call TRBJ1-6; the D gene is possibly TRBD1 (6 bases). The V gene lost 5 bases and the J gene lost 1 base, with 12 bases spanning the gap. The CDR3 has 16 residues. Germline CDR1 and CDR2: MNHNY and SVGAGI (reference sequence). CDR3 in amino acids: CASSPTGNSYNSPLHF. The CDR3 region has the DNA TGTGCCAGCAGTCCAACAGGGAATTCCTATAATTCACCCCTCCACTTT.

The chain employs TRBV20-1 and TRBJ1-4; D perhaps matches TRBD1 (6 bases). Per the germline V gene, CDR1 is DFQATT and CDR2 is SNEGSKA (reference sequence). V shed 6 bases and J shed 13 bases, with 15 bases lying between them. CDR3 size: 11 residues. CDR3 sequence (DNA): TGCAGTGCGTCGGACAGAATGGTACTGTTTTTT. It yields the protein CSASDRMVLFF.

The chain recombines TRBV18 with TRBJ1-2; 7 bases fit TRBD1. Trimming at V came to 3 bases and at J to 8 bases, leaving 3 bases not matched to a gene. The germline V gene encodes CDR1 KGHSH and CDR2 LQKENI. The CDR3 totals 12 residues. The CDR3 spells CASSPTGEGYTF. Written as DNA, the CDR3 is TGTGCCAGCTCACCTACAGGGGAGGGCTACACCTTC.

This clone came up once. The CDR3 nucleotides are TGTGCCAGCAGCTTGTTTCTAACTGAACCTGACTTATTGAACACTGAAGCTTTCTTT. It specifies CASSLFLTEPDLLNTEAFF. This chain links TRBV5-5 with TRBJ1-1; D not certain. Germline CDR1 is SGHKS and CDR2 is YYEKEE (reference sequence). The CDR3 totals 19 residues. V was pared by 1 base and J by 0 bases, with 22 bases between.

This chain links TRBV13 with TRBJ1-6; weak D call: TRBD1 (6 bases). The CDR3 sequence is 15 residues long. The germline V gene encodes CDR1 PRHDT and CDR2 FYEKMQ (reference sequence). Trimming left V 4 bases short and J 6 bases short, with 13 bases between. CDR3 region: CASSSGQLTNSPLHF. The DNA of the CDR3 is TGTGCCAGCAGCTCCGGACAGCTTACTAATTCACCCCTCCACTTT.

This clone has just a few counts. V gene TRBV6-6 combines with J gene TRBJ2-7, with D tentatively TRBD2 (6 bases). This CDR3 spans 16 amino acids. Germline V gene data show CDR1 as MNHNY and CDR2 as SVGAGI (reference sequence). V was cut by 0 bases and J by 4 bases, with 16 bases left in between. The CDR3 protein is CASSYSKEGVRYEQYF. In nucleotides, the CDR3 is TGTGCCAGCAGTTACTCGAAGGAGGGCGTCCGATACGAGCAGTACTTC.

This clone was counted a few times. V and J are TRBV5-5 and TRBJ1-1; D call uncertain. This CDR3 contains 13 residues. Germline CDR1 reads SGHKS; CDR2 reads YYEKEE (reference sequence). Deletions cut 4 bases from V and 1 base from J, with 8 bases between. The CDR3 bases are TGTGCCAGCAGCCCGGACTGGAACACTGAAGCTTTCTTT. It translates to CASSPDWNTEAFF. The variable domain in full, with the rest retrieved from reference TRBV5-5 and TRBJ1-1, is DAGVTQSPTHLIKTRGQQVTLRCSPISGHKSVSWYQQVLGQGPQFIFQYYEKEERGRGNFPDRFSARQFPNYSSELNVNALLLGDSALYLCASSPDWNTEAFFGQGTRLTVV.

The rearrangement uses TRBV4-2 and TRBJ1-1; D is ambiguous. The V end was cut by 3 bases, the J end by 6 bases, with 14 bases between. The germline V gene has CDR1 LGHNA and CDR2 YNFKEQ. The CDR3 is 14 amino acids. The CDR3 loop reads CASSQPLGGSEAFF. Written as DNA, the CDR3 is TGTGCCAGCAGCCAGCCGTTAGGAGGGTCTGAAGCTTTCTTT.

The V gene is TRBV29-1, the J gene TRBJ1-4, with a possible D match to TRBD1 (5 bases). The CDR3 covers 14 residues. CDR1 is SQVTM and CDR2 is ANQGSEA in the germline V gene. Trimming pared 0 bases from V and 10 bases from J, leaving 15 bases between. CDR3 nucleotides: TGCAGCGTTGAAGATGGGCAGGGTTCCGGAAAACTGTTTTTT. It codes for CSVEDGQGSGKLFF.

This chain uses TRBV15 with TRBJ2-5, with D possibly TRBD1 on 6 matching bases. This CDR3 comprises 14 residues. V was pared by 4 bases and J by 4 bases, with 13 bases between. Germline assignment: CDR1 LNHNV and CDR2 YYDKDF (reference sequence). The CDR3 loop is CATSTAGVVETQYF. The DNA of the CDR3 is TGTGCCACCAGCACCGCAGGGGTGGTAGAGACCCAGTACTTC.

The V gene is TRBV19, the J gene TRBJ1-3; D not certain. Germline assignment: CDR1 LNHDA and CDR2 SQIVND (reference sequence). The CDR3 spans 18 residues. The ends were cut back, 5 bases at V and 0 bases at J, with 20 bases in the middle. The chain's CDR3 is CASSQEGSDFFSGNTIYF. The CDR3 DNA reads TGTGCCAGTAGTCAGGAGGGATCCGATTTTTTCTCTGGAAACACCATATATTTT.

The V call is TRBV5-6, the J call TRBJ1-5; 7 nucleotides agree with TRBD1. Germline values: CDR1 SGHDT, CDR2 YYEEEE. The CDR3 sequence is 14 residues long. V lost 5 bases to trimming and J lost 2 bases; unmatched junction nucleotides: 4. The CDR3 loop reads CASRYRGGNQPQHF. CDR3 sequence (DNA): TGTGCCAGCAGGTACAGGGGAGGCAATCAGCCCCAGCATTTT.

This chain joins TRBV12-3 or TRBV12-4 and TRBJ2-7; 9 bases match TRBD1. This CDR3 region has 13 residues. Trimming cost V 4 bases and J 7 bases; bases outside gene matches: 5. The DNA of the CDR3 is TGTGCCAGCAGTTCACAGGGGGCTGGGGAGCAGTACTTC. This encodes CASSSQGAGEQYF.

CDR3 sequence: CASGFRDRNTGELFF. Here the CDR3 DNA reads TGTGCCAGCGGGTTCCGGGACAGAAACACCGGGGAGCTGTTTTTT. The chain has TRBV2 and TRBJ2-2, with 7 bases aligning to TRBD1. Germline-derived CDR1 and CDR2 are SNHLY and FYNNEI. This CDR3 is 15 amino acids long. V lost 8 bases and J lost 2; bases outside the gene matches: 8.

As DNA, the CDR3 is TGTGCCAGCTCACCCGAAAAGGGGGCATCGAACTATGGCTACACCTTC. Its protein product is CASSPEKGASNYGYTF. The chain combines TRBV18 with TRBJ1-2, with 7 nucleotides matching TRBD1. After removal of 3 bases from V and 2 bases from J, the junction contained 9 bases not matched to a gene. Per the germline V gene, CDR1 is KGHSH and CDR2 is LQKENI. The CDR3 runs 16 residues.

The chain combines TRBV5-1 with TRBJ2-3; 11 nucleotides agree with TRBD2. Germline V gives CDR1 SGHRS, CDR2 YFSETQ. V trimming: 2 bases; J trimming: 3 bases; junction bases outside the gene matches: 2. The CDR3 sequence is 15 residues long. This CDR3 reads CASSFASGGTDTQYF. The CDR3 coding sequence is TGCGCCAGCAGCTTCGCTAGCGGGGGGACAGATACGCAGTATTTT.

The V and J genes are TRBV5-1 and TRBJ2-7, with 8 nucleotides matching TRBD2. CDR1 is SGHRS and CDR2 is YFSETQ in the germline V gene. V lost 2 bases to trimming and J lost 3 bases; unmatched junction nucleotides: 4. There are 14 residues in the CDR3. The CDR3 loop is CASSFAGGYYEQYF. The DNA for the CDR3 is TGCGCCAGCAGCTTTGCGGGGGGATACTACGAGCAGTACTTC. The variable domain in full, with the rest retrieved from reference TRBV5-1 and TRBJ2-7, is KAGVTQTPRYLIKTRGQQVTLSCSPISGHRSVSWYQQTPGQGLQFLFEYFSETQRNKGNFPGRFSGRQFSNSRSEMNVSTLELGDSALYLCASSFAGGYYEQYFGPGTRLTVT.

In its sample, this clone was seen a few times. The gene calls are TRBV19 and TRBJ2-1; 14 bases agree with TRBD2. This CDR3 contains 17 residues. Germline V gives CDR1 LNHDA, CDR2 SQIVND (reference sequence). Unmatched junction bases numbered 8, after V lost 1 base and J lost 9 bases. The DNA for the CDR3 is TGTGCCAGTAGTATAGGGGCGGGACTAGCGGGAGTCAGTGAGCAGTTCTTC. Translation: CASSIGAGLAGVSEQFF.

The chain couples TRBV3-1 (or the pseudogene TRBV3-2) to TRBJ2-3; possible D gene TRBD2, 6 bases. Germline V gene data show CDR1 as LGHDT and CDR2 as YNNKEL (reference sequence). The CDR3 covers 15 residues. The V end was cut by 4 bases, the J end by 1 base, with 12 bases between. CDR3 loop: CASSRGVLGTDTQYF. CDR3 in DNA: TGTGCCAGCAGCCGCGGGGTTCTGGGCACAGATACGCAGTATTTT.

V is TRBV6-6 and J is TRBJ2-3, with 10 bases that match TRBD2. The J segment lost 4 bases and the V segment lost 6 bases, leaving 34 bases of the junction unmatched. From germline, CDR1 is MNHNY and CDR2 SVGAGI (reference sequence). The CDR3 sequence is 24 residues long. DNA of the CDR3: TGTGCCAGCAGCTATCCTCTCCTCCCTAGCGGGGGCATAGGAATGGTCGAGCGGGCAGATACGCAGTATTTT. It yields the protein CASSYPLLPSGGIGMVERADTQYF.